This passage covers 7 T cell receptor beta chains from one sample sequenced in a study of cytomegalovirus exposure and HLA in healthy donors. The PCR contained 60 Vbeta and 13 Jbeta primers. Clones were read by immunoSEQ multiplex PCR, and TCRdb kept only the in-frame ones, dropping some. The sample comprises over 100,000 clones, 10% of which are singletons, and over 4.5% rests with the top ten. The sequenced sample consisted of PBMCs. The receptors were gathered from a man in his forties or fifties in good health and CMV-seropositive.

This clone has a handful of counts. The rearrangement uses TRBV29-1 and TRBJ1-2; D gene uncertain. There are 11 residues in the CDR3. Germline V gene lookup returns CDR1 SQVTM and CDR2 ANQGSEA. V lost 4 bases and J lost 6, with 9 bases in between. Here the CDR3 reads CSVAGSDGYTF. The CDR3 nucleotides read TGCAGCGTTGCGGGTTCGGATGGCTACACCTTC.

This clone appeared a few times. The V and J genes are TRBV5-4 and TRBJ2-7; TRBD2 matches 7 bases. Germline assignment: CDR1 SGHNT and CDR2 YYREEE (reference sequence). V shed 1 base, J shed 2 bases, and the junction held 3 bases outside the gene matches. The CDR3 runs to 14 residues. The CDR3 region has the DNA TGTGCCAGCAGCTTGACTAGCGATACCTACGAGCAGTACTTC. Translating it yields CASSLTSDTYEQYF.

The chain links TRBV5-6 to TRBJ1-2; TRBD1 is a possible D gene (5 bases). CDR1 is SGHDT and CDR2 is YYEEEE in the germline V gene. The CDR3 spans 14 residues. Trimming took off 3 bases at V and 5 bases at J, with 14 bases between the two ends. The CDR3 nucleotides read TGTGCCAGCAGCTCACAGGTTCTAGTTTATGGCTACACCTTC. This translates into CASSSQVLVYGYTF.

This chain connects TRBV9 to TRBJ1-5; D is possibly TRBD1 (5 bases). The germline V gene has CDR1 SGDLS and CDR2 YYNGEE. This CDR3 spans 15 amino acids. The V and J ends lost 0 bases and 7 bases respectively, with 14 bases between them. CDR3 bases: TGTGCCAGCAGCGTAGAAGGGGCGCTTGGACAGCCCCAGCATTTT. Encoded protein: CASSVEGALGQPQHF.

V gene TRBV19 combines with J gene TRBJ1-2, with 7 bases matching TRBD1. From germline, CDR1 is LNHDA and CDR2 SQIVND (reference sequence). V was clipped by 5 bases and J by 4 bases; unmatched bases: 10. This CDR3 comprises 15 residues. CDR3 DNA sequence: TGTGCCAGTAGTGTTACAGGGGTTAACGTCTATGGCTACACCTTC. Translating it yields CASSVTGVNVYGYTF. Variable domain in full (rest from reference TRBV19 and TRBJ1-2): DGGITQSPKYLFRKEGQNVTLSCEQNLNHDAMYWYRQDPGQGLRLIYYSQIVNDFQKGDIAEGYSVSREKKESFPLTVTSAQKNPTAFYLCASSVTGVNVYGYTFGSGTRLTVV.

There are a few counts of this clone. The chain uses TRBV7-2 and TRBJ1-3; the D gene is possibly TRBD1 (5 bases). Trimming removed 2 bases from V and 4 bases from J, with 15 bases in between. The CDR3 runs to 16 residues. Per germline, CDR1 SGHTA and CDR2 FQGNSA. In DNA, the CDR3 is TGTGCCAGCAGCTTAAATCACCAAAAGGGGGGAAACACCATATATTTT. The encoded protein is CASSLNHQKGGNTIYF. Supplemented by reference TRBV7-2 and TRBJ1-3, the full variable domain reads GAGVSQSPSNKVTEKGKDVELRCDPISGHTALYWYRQSLGQGLEFLIYFQGNSAPDKSGLPSDRFSAERTGGSVSTLTIQRTQQEDSAVYLCASSLNHQKGGNTIYFGEGSWLTVV.

The chain joins TRBV29-1 to TRBJ2-5, with 11 positions matching TRBD2. J gave up 4 bases and V 6 bases, and 1 base lay outside the gene matches. CDR3 length: 12 amino acids. CDR1 and CDR2 (germline): SQVTM, ANQGSEA. CDR3 coding DNA: TGCAGCGTAGGACTAGCGGGAGAGACCCAGTACTTC. Translated: CSVGLAGETQYF.